The next 30 T cell receptor beta chains were all read from a single sample in a study of T cells in Graves' hyperthyroidism and ophthalmopathy. The investigators amplified TCR beta CDR3 regions from RNA transcripts. The TCR CDR3 first-round RT-PCR relied on the HTBI primer set. TCRdb re-called the multiplex PCR reads through MiXCR, storing one row per CDR3 protein. The table lists more than 350,000 distinct CDR3 sequences, roughly 15% of them singletons, with 15% to 20% in the top ten. Material: blood. Receptors were obtained from a woman aged 25 to 39 with Graves' ophthalmopathy.

This clonotype was seen a handful of times. This chain joins TRBV5-6 and TRBJ1-2; D may be TRBD1 (6 bases). The CDR3 sequence is 13 residues long. The ends were cut back, 0 bases at V and 5 bases at J, with 8 bases in the middle. Germline CDR1 reads SGHDT; CDR2 reads YYEEEE. In nucleotides, the CDR3 is TGTGCCAGCAGCTTGGGACAGGAGTATGGCTACACCTTC. Protein product: CASSLGQEYGYTF.

This clonotype was recorded many times. The chain joins TRBV12-3 or TRBV12-4 to TRBJ2-7; perhaps TRBD1 as D (6 bases). The CDR3 extends over 15 amino acids. Trimming left V 5 bases short and J 0 bases short, with 14 bases between. The CDR3 is CASSPTQGNSYEQYF. The DNA of the CDR3 is TGTGCCAGCAGTCCTACCCAGGGGAACTCCTACGAGCAGTACTTC.

There are many counts of this clonotype. The chain employs TRBV5-6 and TRBJ1-2; possibly TRBD1 for D (6 bases). The V end lost 4 bases, the J end lost 4 bases, and 20 bases lay between the germline ends. Germline V gene sequence: CDR1 SGHDT, CDR2 YYEEEE. The CDR3 consists of 16 residues. In DNA, the CDR3 is TGTGCCAGCAGCGAAAACAGGGTTGGCACTTCCTATGGCTACACCTTC. Amino acid sequence: CASSENRVGTSYGYTF.

The chain joins TRBV29-1 to TRBJ2-1; D remains ambiguous. The V end lost 7 bases, the J end lost 6 bases, and 7 bases lay between the germline ends. This CDR3 comprises 10 residues. Germline assignment: CDR1 SQVTM and CDR2 ANQGSEA. The CDR3 nucleotides read TGCAGCGCCCGGTTCAATGAGCAGTTCTTC. Translating it yields CSARFNEQFF.

This clonotype was counted at least ten times. This chain links TRBV28 with TRBJ1-5; D unresolved. The V end was cut by 1 base, the J end by 3 bases, with 10 bases between. The CDR3 is 15 amino acids. CDR1 is MDHEN, CDR2 SYDVKM, per germline. In nucleotides, the CDR3 is TGTGCCAGCAGTTTATACGGGCAGTTCAATCAGCCCCAGCATTTT. Its protein product is CASSLYGQFNQPQHF. Looking up the rest from reference TRBV28 and TRBJ1-5 gives the full variable domain: DVKVTQSSRYLVKRTGEKVFLECVQDMDHENMFWYRQDPGLGLRLIYFSYDVKMKEKGDIPEGYSVSREKKERFSLILESASTNQTSMYLCASSLYGQFNQPQHFGDGTRLSIL.

This clonotype was detected only a few times. This chain connects TRBV10-3 to TRBJ1-1; no reliable D call. Germline V gene sequence: CDR1 ENHRY, CDR2 SYGVKD. This CDR3 is 14 amino acids long. V gave up 2 bases and J gave up 0 bases, with 7 bases separating them. For the CDR3, the DNA is TGTGCCATCAGTGAGCCATCCTTGAACACTGAAGCTTTCTTT. It encodes CAISEPSLNTEAFF.

The table lists this clonotype with many counts. The gene calls are TRBV20-1 and TRBJ2-7, with D perhaps TRBD1 or TRBD2 (5 bases each). The CDR3 consists of 17 residues. The germline gives CDR1 DFQATT, CDR2 SNEGSKA (reference sequence). Trimming took 2 bases from V and 3 from J, leaving 23 bases between them. CDR3 DNA: TGCAGTGCTAGAATGTTCCTCATTACACGGGGCGACTACGAGCAGTACTTC. This translates into CSARMFLITRGDYEQYF.

This clonotype was seen many times. The chain uses TRBV3-1 and TRBJ2-1; D might be TRBD1 (7 bases). The CDR3 is made up of 15 amino acids. The germline V and J ends were trimmed by 0 bases and 8 bases, with 14 bases remaining between them. Looked up from germline, CDR1 is LGHDT and CDR2 is YNNKEL (reference sequence). CDR3 coding DNA: TGTGCCAGCAGCCAAGACCCCACCAGGGGGGATGAGCAGTTCTTC. Protein sequence: CASSQDPTRGDEQFF.

Only a few counts were recorded for this clonotype. V gene TRBV27 combines with J gene TRBJ1-1; possibly TRBD1 for D (6 bases). Trimming cost V 1 base and J 5 bases, with 14 bases left between them. Germline V lookup: CDR1 MNHEY, CDR2 SMNVEV (reference sequence). The CDR3 is 15 amino acids. In DNA form, the CDR3 reads TGTGCCAGCAGTTTATTCGGGGGCCGGTTGACTGAAGCTTTCTTT. Translation gives CASSLFGGRLTEAFF.

This clonotype has a count of ten or more. The DNA of the CDR3 is TGTGCCAGCAGTTTATCGGACAGAAGTTCCTCCTACGAGCAGTACTTC. It is translated as CASSLSDRSSSYEQYF. The chain uses TRBV28 and TRBJ2-7; D might be TRBD1 (6 bases). Germline CDR1 is MDHEN and CDR2 is SYDVKM. The CDR3 consists of 16 residues. Trimming pared 1 base from V and 0 bases from J, leaving 13 bases between.

This clonotype has ten or more counts. Here the CDR3 DNA reads TGTGCCAGCAGCCCTACCTCCGGCGGCGAGCAGTACTTC. This gives the protein CASSPTSGGEQYF. The V and J genes are TRBV7-9 and TRBJ2-7; no clear D gene. Trimming stripped 5 bases from V and 6 bases from J, with 14 bases between. Germline lookup yields CDR1 SEHNR and CDR2 FQNEAQ (reference sequence). This CDR3 has 13 amino acids.

This clonotype was counted at least ten times. The V gene is TRBV5-5, the J gene TRBJ2-7; either TRBD1 or TRBD2 may fit D (5 bases each). Trimming removed 3 bases from V and 3 bases from J, with 13 bases in between. This CDR3 spans 14 amino acids. Germline CDR1 and CDR2: SGHKS and YYEKEE (reference sequence). For the CDR3, the DNA is TGTGCCAGCAGCTGGAACTTTGGGGGCTACGAGCAGTACTTC. Translation gives CASSWNFGGYEQYF.

This chain connects TRBV4-1 to TRBJ2-7; D call uncertain. This CDR3 is 14 amino acids long. V lost 0 bases and J lost 3, with 9 bases in between. Germline loops: CDR1 MGHRA, CDR2 YSYEKL. The CDR3 loop reads CASSQDTANYEQYF. The DNA of the CDR3 is TGCGCCAGCAGCCAAGACACGGCCAACTACGAGCAGTACTTC.

This clonotype came up many times. V usage is TRBV28 and J usage is TRBJ1-1, with a tentative D call TRBD1 (5 bases). With 0 bases removed from V and 4 bases from J, the gap between germline ends came to 15 bases. Germline assignment: CDR1 MDHEN and CDR2 SYDVKM. CDR3 size: 16 residues. The CDR3 nucleotides are TGTGCCAGCAGTTTATGGGTCGGGGGTAAGGGCACTGAAGCTTTCTTT. Translation: CASSLWVGGKGTEAFF.

This clonotype was seen ten or more times. This chain links TRBV5-5 with TRBJ1-5; D remains ambiguous. V was pared by 0 bases and J by 3 bases, with 7 bases between. Germline-derived CDR1 and CDR2 are SGHKS and YYEKEE (reference sequence). The CDR3 runs to 14 residues. The CDR3 spells CASSLGVFNQPQHF. The DNA of the CDR3 is TGTGCCAGCAGCTTGGGGGTCTTCAATCAGCCCCAGCATTTT.

Only a few counts were recorded for this clonotype. V is TRBV12-3 or TRBV12-4 and J is TRBJ2-1; 14 bases agree with TRBD2. The V gene end was trimmed by 6 bases and the J gene end by 6 bases; junction bases not matched to a gene: 4. The CDR3 totals 15 residues. In DNA form, the CDR3 reads TGTGCCAGCAGCCCAGGGACTAGCGGGAGCAATGAGCAGTTCTTC. Its protein product is CASSPGTSGSNEQFF.

This clonotype was recorded at least ten times. This chain uses TRBV5-1 with TRBJ1-6; D might be TRBD1 (5 bases). V shed 2 bases and J shed 0 bases, with 9 bases lying between them. CDR3 size: 16 residues. The germline V gene encodes CDR1 SGHRS and CDR2 YFSETQ. The CDR3 nucleotides are TGCGCCAGCAGCTTAATGACAGACTCCTATAATTCACCCCTCCACTTT. This gives the protein CASSLMTDSYNSPLHF.

With respect to this clonotype: A clone one base away is much larger, so this may be a read error. The rearrangement joins TRBV4-1 to TRBJ2-3; possibly TRBD2 for D (5 bases). This CDR3 is built from 14 residues. V lost 1 base to trimming and J lost 3 bases, with 8 bases between them. The germline gives CDR1 MGHRA, CDR2 YSYEKL. The CDR3 is CASSQVTKTDTQYF. CDR3 in DNA: TGCGCCAGCAGCCAAGTGACTAAAACAGATACGCAGTATTTT.

This clonotype was picked up a small number of times. The chain is built from TRBV19 and TRBJ1-2, with TRBD1 as a possible D gene (6 bases). The germline gives CDR1 LNHDA, CDR2 SQIVND (reference sequence). This CDR3 spans 15 amino acids. Between the trimmed V and J ends, which lost 4 bases and 2 bases, there was a span of 14 bases. CDR3 DNA: TGTGCCAGTAGTACTACAGGGTTTTCCAACTATGGCTACACCTTC. Its translation: CASSTTGFSNYGYTF.

This clonotype has at least ten counts. The chain carries TRBV13 and TRBJ2-7; TRBD1 aligns across 9 bases. Trimming cost V 4 bases and J 4 bases; bases outside gene matches: 8. CDR3 length: 15 residues. The V gene's germline CDR1 is PRHDT and CDR2 FYEKMQ (reference sequence). In DNA form, the CDR3 reads TGTGCCAGCAGCTGGCCGGGACAGGGAAAATACGAGCAGTACTTC. Translated, it gives CASSWPGQGKYEQYF.

This clonotype showed up just a few times. A much larger clonotype is one base distant, so this may be a read error. The rearrangement joins TRBV7-2 to TRBJ1-1, with D unresolved. Looked up from germline, CDR1 is SGHTA and CDR2 is FQGNSA. The CDR3 extends over 13 amino acids. The CDR3 DNA sequence: TGTGCCAGCAGCTTAGGGGCGTCCACTGAAGCTCTCTTT. Its protein is CASSLGASTEALF.

This clonotype was counted ten times or more. The genes are TRBV4-1 and TRBJ1-1; TRBD1 matches at 8 bases. The CDR3 runs to 15 residues. Germline V lookup: CDR1 MGHRA, CDR2 YSYEKL. Trimming took 7 bases from V and 0 from J; bases not matched to a gene: 7. The chain's CDR3 is CASTSADRVNTEAFF. CDR3 DNA: TGCGCCAGCACCTCCGCGGACAGGGTGAACACTGAAGCTTTCTTT.

This clonotype was counted many times. The V gene is TRBV6-5, the J gene TRBJ2-7; a weak D match, TRBD1 (7 bases). V dropped 2 bases and J dropped 2 bases, with 16 bases sitting between them. This CDR3 is 16 amino acids long. Germline V CDR1 and CDR2: MNHEY, SVGAGI. The CDR3 spells CASSYGGQGGTYEQYF. CDR3 DNA: TGTGCCAGCAGTTACGGGGGTCAGGGGGGCACCTACGAGCAGTACTTC.

In its sample, this clonotype was seen many times. V is TRBV27 and J is TRBJ2-3; 7 positions agree with TRBD1. The CDR3 has 16 amino acids. The germline V gene has CDR1 MNHEY and CDR2 SMNVEV (reference sequence). Trimming at V came to 5 bases and at J to 4 bases, leaving 12 bases not matched to a gene. CDR3 sequence reads: CASSILGQVGADTQYF. The DNA for the CDR3 is TGTGCCAGCAGTATACTAGGACAGGTTGGGGCAGATACGCAGTATTTT.

This clonotype came up many times. J is TRBJ2-5 and V is TRBV6-5; 8 bases map to TRBD1. Germline trimming cut 0 bases from V and 2 bases from J; bases unmatched to any gene: 2. Germline loops: CDR1 MNHEY, CDR2 SVGAGI. The CDR3 runs to 15 residues. CDR3 sequence reads: CASSYSGQGQETQYF. DNA for the CDR3: TGTGCCAGCAGTTACTCCGGACAGGGACAAGAGACCCAGTACTTC.

This clonotype was observed at least ten times. The chain joins TRBV3-1 to TRBJ2-3; D assignment may be TRBD1 or TRBD2 (5 bases each). V was trimmed by 0 bases and J by 2 bases, leaving 12 bases between them. Looked up from germline, CDR1 is LGHDT and CDR2 is YNNKEL (reference sequence). The CDR3 is made up of 16 amino acids. Here the CDR3 DNA reads TGTGCCAGCAGCCAAGATTGGGACGGACTCACAGATACGCAGTATTTT. As protein: CASSQDWDGLTDTQYF.

This clonotype was found many times. The V gene is TRBV6-1, the J gene TRBJ1-5; no firm D call. The CDR3 loop spans 14 amino acids. The ends were cut back, 5 bases at V and 2 bases at J, with 10 bases in the middle. Germline assignment: CDR1 MNHNS and CDR2 SASEGT. The chain's CDR3 is CASSRQVGNQPQHF. CDR3 nucleotide sequence: TGTGCCAGCAGTCGACAAGTTGGCAATCAGCCCCAGCATTTT.

This clonotype was detected ten times or more. J is TRBJ1-5 and V is TRBV6-1, with D tentatively TRBD1 (6 bases). V gave up 1 base and J gave up 6 bases, with 13 bases separating them. Germline loops: CDR1 MNHNS, CDR2 SASEGT. The CDR3 is 15 amino acids. For the CDR3, the DNA is TGTGCCAGCAGTGAAGGACAGGTGGAAAGTCAGCCCCAGCATTTT. Translated: CASSEGQVESQPQHF.

This clonotype was found many times. V and J are TRBV13 and TRBJ2-7, with D hard to call. The V end lost 3 bases, the J end lost 6 bases, and 6 bases lay between the germline ends. This CDR3 is 11 amino acids long. Germline CDR1 and CDR2: PRHDT and FYEKMQ (reference sequence). CDR3 coding DNA: TGTGCCAGCAGCTTTCGCCGCGAGCAGTACTTC. It translates to CASSFRREQYF.

This clonotype turned up a few times. A much larger clone sits a single nucleotide away, making a read error possible. The J gene is TRBJ1-1, the V gene TRBV5-1; D unresolved. This CDR3 is built from 12 residues. Germline V gives CDR1 SGHRS, CDR2 YFSETQ. The V and J ends lost 0 bases and 10 bases respectively, with 10 bases between them. This CDR3 is CASSLGVDAAFF. In nucleotides, the CDR3 is TGCGCCAGCAGCTTGGGGGTGGACGCAGCTTTCTTT.